The sequence of this T cell receptor beta chain was determined in a study of blood T cell repertoires in COVID-19. The assay was immunoSEQ multiplex PCR, and TCRdb's table has in-frame clones only and misses some. The table includes approximately 390,000 clones, around 90% detected once. This TCR was recovered from a man aged 18 to 29 with active or convalescent COVID-19. The sample was peripheral blood.

This CDR3 is CASSLLKQGDNSPLHF. Written as DNA, the CDR3 is TGTGCCAGCAGTTTATTAAAACAGGGGGACAATTCACCCCTCCACTTT. V usage is TRBV27 and J usage is TRBJ1-6, with 8 bases fitting TRBD1. Germline V gene data show CDR1 as MNHEY and CDR2 as SMNVEV (reference sequence). The CDR3 contains 16 residues. The V segment lost 1 base and the J segment 7 bases; nucleotides outside the gene matches: 6.